Each of the 21 T cell receptor beta chains below was sequenced from the same sample in a study of cytomegalovirus exposure and HLA in healthy donors. The primer mix had 60 Vbeta and 13 Jbeta primers. Libraries were prepared by immunoSEQ multiplex PCR; TCRdb keeps only in-frame clonotypes and omits some of them. The repertoire table contains approximately 180,000 clones. The specimen sequenced was PBMCs. Every receptor here comes from a man younger than 40 in good health and CMV-seronegative.

The chain carries TRBV18 and TRBJ2-7; 7 positions agree with TRBD2. The CDR3 length is 13 residues. V trimming: 4 bases; J trimming: 6 bases; junction bases outside the gene matches: 6. Germline V lookup: CDR1 KGHSH, CDR2 LQKENI. This CDR3 is CASSLRGGAEQYF. CDR3 nucleotides: TGTGCCAGCTCACTACGGGGAGGGGCCGAGCAGTACTTC.

The chain links TRBV10-2 to TRBJ1-1, with D possibly matching TRBD1 (5 bases). Per germline, CDR1 WSHSY and CDR2 SAAADI. The CDR3 runs 16 residues. The germline V and J ends were trimmed by 5 bases and 0 bases, with 16 bases remaining between them. The CDR3 spells CASSPSTGDLNTEAFF. The CDR3 DNA is TGCGCCAGCAGTCCTAGTACGGGGGATCTGAACACTGAAGCTTTCTTT.

V is TRBV15 and J is TRBJ2-5; the match to TRBD1 covers 9 bases. The V and J ends lost 3 bases and 5 bases, in that order; junction bases with no gene match: 4. Per germline, CDR1 LNHNV and CDR2 YYDKDF (reference sequence). This CDR3 comprises 14 residues. The CDR3: CATSRNRGRETQYF. CDR3 coding DNA: TGTGCCACCAGCAGGAACAGGGGGCGGGAGACCCAGTACTTC.

The chain carries TRBV2 and TRBJ2-6; D is perhaps TRBD2 (5 bases). Trimming took off 3 bases at V and 2 bases at J, with 5 bases between the two ends. Germline V gene sequence: CDR1 SNHLY, CDR2 FYNNEI. The CDR3 is 14 amino acids. The CDR3 here is CASSDGAGANVLTF. Written as DNA, the CDR3 is TGTGCCAGCAGTGACGGGGCTGGGGCCAACGTCCTGACTTTC.

This sequence joins TRBV9 and TRBJ2-7; D ambiguous. Trimming removed 0 bases from V and 5 bases from J, with 12 bases in between. CDR1 is SGDLS and CDR2 is YYNGEE in the germline V gene. This CDR3 spans 14 amino acids. CDR3 nucleotide sequence: TGTGCCAGCAGCGTAGCTCTTCGGAGCGACGAGCAGTACTTC. This encodes CASSVALRSDEQYF.

The rearrangement uses TRBV30 and TRBJ1-6; D is ambiguous. The CDR3 is 13 amino acids. Germline CDR1 is GTSNPN and CDR2 is SVGIG (reference sequence). V shed 2 bases and J shed 10 bases, with 12 bases lying between them. DNA of the CDR3: TGTGCCTGGAGTCTTGGCGGTGGGTCACCCCTCCACTTT. Amino acids: CAWSLGGGSPLHF.

The gene calls are TRBV7-8 and TRBJ1-1, with D unresolved. The germline V gene encodes CDR1 SGHVS and CDR2 FQNEAQ. This CDR3 is built from 15 residues. V was cut by 5 bases and J by 3 bases, with 16 bases left in between. Written as DNA, the CDR3 is TGTGCCAGCAGCCCCCCCTATACCCGGGACACTGAAGCTTTCTTT. This translates into CASSPPYTRDTEAFF.

The chain recombines TRBV5-1 with TRBJ2-1; no definite D call. Trimming removed 2 bases at V and 2 bases at J, with 8 bases between. CDR1 is SGHRS, CDR2 YFSETQ, per germline. There are 14 residues in the CDR3. The CDR3 DNA reads as TGCGCCAGCAGCTTAATCTCTACCTACAATGAGCAGTTCTTC. Its protein is CASSLISTYNEQFF. The whole variable domain, filled in from reference TRBV5-1 and TRBJ2-1, reads KAGVTQTPRYLIKTRGQQVTLSCSPISGHRSVSWYQQTPGQGLQFLFEYFSETQRNKGNFPGRFSGRQFSNSRSEMNVSTLELGDSALYLCASSLISTYNEQFFGPGTRLTVL.

J is TRBJ1-5 and V is TRBV5-4, with 12 bases aligning to TRBD1. The germline CDR1 and CDR2 sequences are SGHNT and YYREEE (reference sequence). V was pared by 4 bases and J by 1 base, with 9 bases of the junction left unmatched. The length of the CDR3 is 18 residues. DNA for the CDR3: TGTGCCAGCAGCACGGGCGGGACAGGGGGCTTAAGCAATCAGCCCCAGCATTTT. Encoded protein: CASSTGGTGGLSNQPQHF.

The chain links TRBV30 to TRBJ1-2; a possible D gene is TRBD1 (5 bases). With 3 bases removed from V and 7 bases from J, the gap between germline ends came to 15 bases. The CDR3 is made up of 13 amino acids. CDR1 GTSNPN and CDR2 SVGIG come from the germline V gene (reference sequence). The CDR3 region is CAWRDPGGCGYTF. The CDR3 nucleotides read TGTGCCTGGAGGGACCCCGGGGGTTGTGGCTACACCTTC.

The chain couples TRBV7-9 to TRBJ1-6; 9 bases line up with TRBD1. The CDR3 length is 16 residues. Germline V gives CDR1 SEHNR, CDR2 FQNEAQ (reference sequence). V lost 5 bases and J lost 9; bases outside the gene matches: 11. CDR3 amino acids: CASSPPGTGSGSPLHF. CDR3 DNA: TGTGCCAGCAGCCCTCCCGGGACAGGGAGTGGTTCACCCCTCCACTTT.

The chain carries TRBV19 and TRBJ2-7; D unresolved. V was pared by 3 bases and J by 3 bases, with 9 bases between. CDR3 length equals 13 residues. Germline V CDR1 and CDR2: LNHDA, SQIVND (reference sequence). The CDR3 is CASSISVDYEQYF. CDR3 DNA: TGTGCCAGTAGTATCAGCGTCGACTACGAGCAGTACTTC.

The rearrangement uses TRBV30 and TRBJ1-2, with a weak D call TRBD1 (6 bases). The CDR3 spans 13 residues. CDR1 and CDR2 (germline): GTSNPN, SVGIG (reference sequence). V dropped 2 bases and J dropped 4 bases, with 11 bases sitting between them. CDR3 protein: CAWSLGQSYGYTF. Here the CDR3 DNA reads TGTGCCTGGAGTTTGGGACAAAGCTATGGCTACACCTTC.

The rearrangement links TRBV10-2 to TRBJ2-7; the match to TRBD1 covers 9 bases. The CDR3 extends over 13 amino acids. V lost 6 bases to trimming and J lost 6 bases; unmatched junction nucleotides: 6. Germline loops: CDR1 WSHSY, CDR2 SAAADI. CDR3 loop: CASRGQGEGEQYF. The DNA of the CDR3 is TGCGCCAGCAGGGGACAGGGTGAGGGCGAGCAGTACTTC.

The genes are TRBV28 and TRBJ1-2; 7 positions agree with TRBD1. This CDR3 spans 12 amino acids. Germline V gene lookup returns CDR1 MDHEN and CDR2 SYDVKM. Trimming removed 6 bases from V and 3 bases from J; junction bases left unmatched: 1. CDR3 nucleotide sequence: TGTGCCAGCAGCGGACAGGACTATGGCTACACCTTC. Protein sequence: CASSGQDYGYTF.

The gene calls are TRBV5-1 and TRBJ2-7; no reliable D call. CDR1 SGHRS and CDR2 YFSETQ come from the germline V gene. The CDR3 is made up of 16 amino acids. V dropped 0 bases and J dropped 4 bases, with 17 bases sitting between them. CDR3: CASSLASAVRIYEQYF. The CDR3 nucleotides read TGCGCCAGCAGCTTGGCCTCGGCGGTCCGAATATACGAGCAGTACTTC.

The chain carries TRBV4-2 and TRBJ2-3; 14 nucleotides match TRBD2. The CDR3 runs to 17 residues. Per the germline V gene, CDR1 is LGHNA and CDR2 is YNFKEQ. The junction had 6 bases not matched to a gene; V was cut back by 3 bases and J by 4 bases. The DNA of the CDR3 is TGTGCCAGCAGCCATGGGACTAGCGGGGGTGGCGCAGATACGCAGTATTTT. It codes for CASSHGTSGGGADTQYF.

This chain uses TRBV6-5 with TRBJ1-3; 9 bases map to TRBD1. Trimming took 0 bases from V and 7 from J; bases not matched to a gene: 1. Germline V lookup: CDR1 MNHEY, CDR2 SVGAGI. The CDR3 spans 14 residues. The CDR3 protein is CASSYSTGGNTIYF. The CDR3 bases are TGTGCCAGCAGTTACTCGACAGGGGGGAACACCATATATTTT.

The chain links TRBV4-2 to TRBJ2-6, with a tentative D call TRBD1 (6 bases). This CDR3 region has 15 residues. Trimming cost V 5 bases and J 4 bases, with 12 bases left between them. Looked up from germline, CDR1 is LGHNA and CDR2 is YNFKEQ. CDR3 nucleotides: TGTGCCAGCAGCTATCAGGGGAACGGGGCCAACGTCCTGACTTTC. Amino acid sequence: CASSYQGNGANVLTF.

The gene calls are TRBV5-8 and TRBJ1-3; D possibly corresponds to TRBD1 (6 bases). The CDR3 is 15 amino acids. Germline V CDR1 and CDR2: SGHTS, YDEGEE. V shed 0 bases and J shed 0 bases, with 7 bases lying between them. The CDR3 bases are TGTGCCAGCAGCTTGGGCAGGGGCTCTGGAAACACCATATATTTT. Translating gives CASSLGRGSGNTIYF.

This chain links TRBV2 with TRBJ2-4; 9 positions match TRBD1. The germline CDR1 and CDR2 sequences are SNHLY and FYNNEI. V trimming: 8 bases; J trimming: 5 bases; junction bases outside the gene matches: 7. The CDR3 consists of 14 residues. The CDR3 coding sequence is TGTGCCAGCGGACAGGGGTCCGTCCAAAACATTCAGTACTTC. Protein: CASGQGSVQNIQYF.